A selection of T cell receptor beta chains follows, all from one sample in a study of cytomegalovirus exposure and HLA in healthy donors. Libraries were prepared by immunoSEQ multiplex PCR; TCRdb keeps only in-frame clonotypes and omits some of them. The sample has 150,000 or so clones; about 82% are singletons. Sequencing was done on a sample of PBMCs. The receptors stem from a woman aged 50 to 60 in good health and CMV-seropositive. Each CDR3 is given with its conserved first and last residue. The order of the fields is J gene, D gene, V gene, clone size, CDR3 protein, CDR3 DNA. The D gene is left open where the match is weak. The size field is filled for only some rows; it gives once, few, many or a size class.

>TRBJ2-1|TRBD2|TRBV4-1|.
CASSPGGGSMDEQFF
TGCGCCAGCAGCCCTGGGGGGGGTAGTATGGATGAGCAGTTCTTC
>TRBJ2-1|.|TRBV11-3|.
CASSPSPGRSDNEQFF
TGTGCCAGCAGCCCATCCCCTGGCAGAAGCGACAATGAGCAGTTCTTC
>TRBJ1-2|TRBD1|TRBV7-2|.
CASSLDRGLGLGGYTF
TGTGCCAGCAGCTTAGACAGGGGGCTGGGGCTTGGAGGCTACACCTTC
>TRBJ2-5|.|TRBV18|.
CASSPDRETQYF
TGTGCCAGCTCACCTGACAGGGAGACCCAGTACTTC
>TRBJ1-2|.|TRBV7-2|.
CASSLGPSGGGYTF
TGTGCCAGCAGCTTAGGCCCCTCCGGGGGAGGCTACACCTTC
>TRBJ2-5|.|TRBV28|.
CASTNRETQYF
TGTGCCAGCACAAACCGGGAGACCCAGTACTTC
>TRBJ2-3|.|TRBV2|once
CASSRPGGSTDTQYF
TGTGCCAGCAGTCGACCAGGCGGGAGCACAGATACGCAGTATTTT
>TRBJ2-1|.|TRBV27|.
CASSFGGPVEQFF
TGTGCCAGCAGTTTCGGAGGGCCCGTAGAGCAGTTCTTC
>TRBJ2-2|.|TRBV9|.
CASSALDSGTGELFF
TGTGCCAGCAGCGCCTTGGACAGCGGAACCGGGGAGCTGTTTTTT
>TRBJ2-7|.|TRBV5-4|once
CASSLDISTASYEQYF
TGTGCCAGCAGCTTGGATATCAGTACAGCCTCCTACGAGCAGTACTTC
>TRBJ2-3|.|TRBV7-2|.
CASSSPGGGGLSTDTQYF
TGTGCCAGCAGCTCCCCGGGGGGCGGGGGTTTGAGCACAGATACGCAGTATTTT
>TRBJ2-7|.|TRBV6-1|.
CASSEFRTAAYEQYF
TGTGCCAGCAGTGAATTTAGAACAGCCGCCTACGAGCAGTACTTC
>TRBJ2-3|TRBD2|TRBV28|.
CASSFIGLAGMADTQYF
TGTGCCAGCAGTTTCATCGGACTAGCGGGGATGGCAGATACGCAGTATTTT
>TRBJ1-2|TRBD1|TRBV7-2|.
CASSLSGRGLGYTF
TGTGCCAGCAGCTTATCGGGCAGGGGGTTGGGCTACACCTTC
>TRBJ2-3|TRBD2|TRBV7-3|.
CASSLTALAGGDTQYF
TGTGCCAGCAGCTTAACAGCACTAGCGGGAGGAGATACGCAGTATTTT
>TRBJ2-7|TRBD2|TRBV30|.
CAWSVRAGGEQYF
TGTGCCTGGAGTGTACGCGCGGGAGGTGAGCAGTACTTC
>TRBJ1-5|.|TRBV7-9|.
CSSSSYDPFRGGNQPQHF
TGTTCCAGCAGCTCCTACGACCCATTCCGGGGGGGCAATCAGCCCCAGCATTTT
>TRBJ1-1|.|TRBV19|.
CASSLQGNTEAFF
TGTGCCAGTAGTCTCCAGGGGAACACTGAAGCTTTCTTT
>TRBJ2-7|.|TRBV28|.
CASGNVGLSSYEQYF
TGTGCCAGCGGCAACGTCGGGTTAAGCTCCTACGAGCAGTACTTC
>TRBJ2-1|.|TRBV28|.
CASSLIESSYNEQFF
TGTGCCAGCAGTTTAATAGAGTCCTCCTACAATGAGCAGTTCTTC
>TRBJ2-3|TRBD2|TRBV5-1|.
CASSPQTSPSQYF
TGCGCCAGCAGCCCACAGACTAGCCCTTCGCAGTATTTT
>TRBJ2-3|.|TRBV28|.
CASSPPHLPDTQYF
TGTGCCAGCAGTCCTCCACATCTCCCAGATACGCAGTATTTT
>TRBJ2-7|TRBD2|TRBV7-2|few
CASSPGLAVSSYEQYF
TGTGCCAGCAGCCCTGGCCTAGCGGTCAGCTCCTACGAGCAGTACTTC
>TRBJ2-7|.|TRBV7-2|.
CASRPALGLNEQYF
TGTGCCAGCCGTCCTGCGTTGGGCCTCAACGAGCAGTACTTC
>TRBJ1-2|.|TRBV19|once
CASSIARGDYGYTF
TGTGCCAGTAGTATCGCCAGGGGTGACTATGGCTACACCTTC
>TRBJ2-1|TRBD1|TRBV6-6|.
CATVSRDRAYNEQFF
TGTGCCACAGTTTCCCGGGACAGAGCATACAATGAGCAGTTCTTC
>TRBJ1-2|.|TRBV5-4|.
CASSLGQRVDYGYTF
TGTGCCAGCAGCTTGGGGCAGAGGGTCGACTATGGCTACACCTTC
>TRBJ2-2|TRBD1|TRBV7-9|few
CASSLDRGLNTGELFF
TGTGCCAGCAGCTTGGACAGGGGATTGAACACCGGGGAGCTGTTTTTT
>TRBJ2-1|TRBD2|TRBV19|.
CASSMGGTSQSYNEQFF
TGTGCCAGTAGTATGGGGGGGACTAGTCAATCCTACAATGAGCAGTTCTTC